These 2 T cell receptor beta chains share one sample of origin, sequenced in a study of type 1 and type 2 diabetes patients. Genomic DNA was the PCR template. Amplification of the beta chain CDR3 used 30 forward and 13 reverse multiplex primers. In TCRdb, the multiplex PCR reads were re-called with MiXCR into one record per CDR3 protein. The sample lists around 300,000 distinct CDR3 sequences, around 47% seen once, with roughly an eighth in the top ten. Sequenced input: peripheral blood mononuclear cells (PBMCs). All receptors come from a man aged 18-30 years with type 2 diabetes.

This clonotype was seen only a few times. The chain recombines TRBV19 with TRBJ2-7; 7 nucleotides align to TRBD2. This CDR3 is 18 amino acids long. The junction had 16 bases not matched to a gene; V was cut back by 3 bases and J by 2 bases. Germline lookup yields CDR1 LNHDA and CDR2 SQIVND (reference sequence). CDR3 coding DNA: TGTGCCAGTAGTATTGCTTCTCGGTTAAGCGGGATGCCCTACGAGCAGTACTTC. Its protein is CASSIASRLSGMPYEQYF.

This clonotype was picked up one time. The V gene is TRBV19, the J gene TRBJ1-1, with D perhaps matching TRBD1 (6 bases). CDR3 length equals 13 residues. Trimming shortened V by 11 bases and J by 4 bases, and 17 bases separated the two germline ends. The germline V gene encodes CDR1 LNHDA and CDR2 SQIVND (reference sequence). The CDR3 region has the DNA TGTGCCTGGAGTGTAGGAGGGGGCACTGAAGCTTTCTTT. The encoded protein is CAWSVGGGTEAFF.